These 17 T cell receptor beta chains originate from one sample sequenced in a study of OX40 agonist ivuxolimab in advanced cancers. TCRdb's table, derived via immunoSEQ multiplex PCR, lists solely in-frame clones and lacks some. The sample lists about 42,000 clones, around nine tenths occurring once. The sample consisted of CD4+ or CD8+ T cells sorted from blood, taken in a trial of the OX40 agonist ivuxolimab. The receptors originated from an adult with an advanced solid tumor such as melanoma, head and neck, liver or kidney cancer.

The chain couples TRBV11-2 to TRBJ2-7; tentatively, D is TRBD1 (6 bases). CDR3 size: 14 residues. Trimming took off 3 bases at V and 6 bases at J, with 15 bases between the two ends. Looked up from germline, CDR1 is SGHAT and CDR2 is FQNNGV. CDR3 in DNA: TGTGCCAGCAGCTTGGCCTCTCAGGGGACCGAGCAGTACTTC. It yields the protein CASSLASQGTEQYF.

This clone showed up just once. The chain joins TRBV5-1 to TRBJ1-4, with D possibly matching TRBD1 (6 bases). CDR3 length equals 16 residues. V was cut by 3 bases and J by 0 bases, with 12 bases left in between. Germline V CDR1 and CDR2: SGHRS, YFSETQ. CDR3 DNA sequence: TGCGCCAGCAGCTGGGACACAGGCGCAACTAATGAAAAACTGTTTTTT. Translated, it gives CASSWDTGATNEKLFF.

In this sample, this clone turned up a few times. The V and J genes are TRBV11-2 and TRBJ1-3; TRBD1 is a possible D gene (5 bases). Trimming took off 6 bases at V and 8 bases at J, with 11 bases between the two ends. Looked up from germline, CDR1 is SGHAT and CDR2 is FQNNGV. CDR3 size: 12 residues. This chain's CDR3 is CASRGVVDTIYF. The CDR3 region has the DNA TGTGCCAGCAGGGGGGTTGTCGACACCATATATTTT.

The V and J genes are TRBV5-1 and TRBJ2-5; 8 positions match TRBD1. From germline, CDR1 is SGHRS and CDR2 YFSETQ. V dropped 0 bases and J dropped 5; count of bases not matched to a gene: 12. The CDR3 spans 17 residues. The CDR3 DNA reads TGCGCCAGCAGCTTGGCCATTCAGACAGGGGCTGGGGAGACCCAGTACTTC. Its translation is CASSLAIQTGAGETQYF.

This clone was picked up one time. The CDR3 is CASSQPTVPSGTYGYTF. Here the CDR3 DNA reads TGTGCCAGCAGCCAACCGACCGTACCCAGTGGGACCTATGGCTACACCTTC. The chain joins TRBV7-8 to TRBJ1-2; a possible D gene is TRBD1 (5 bases). The CDR3 has 17 amino acids. V lost 5 bases, J lost 4 bases, and 23 bases lay in between. Germline V lookup: CDR1 SGHVS, CDR2 FQNEAQ.

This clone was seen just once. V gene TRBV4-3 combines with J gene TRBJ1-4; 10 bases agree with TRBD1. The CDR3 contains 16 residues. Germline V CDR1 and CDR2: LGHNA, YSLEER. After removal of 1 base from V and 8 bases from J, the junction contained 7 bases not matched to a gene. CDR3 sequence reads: CASSQARTGGREKLFF. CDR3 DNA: TGCGCCAGCAGCCAAGCCCGGACAGGGGGGCGAGAAAAACTGTTTTTT.

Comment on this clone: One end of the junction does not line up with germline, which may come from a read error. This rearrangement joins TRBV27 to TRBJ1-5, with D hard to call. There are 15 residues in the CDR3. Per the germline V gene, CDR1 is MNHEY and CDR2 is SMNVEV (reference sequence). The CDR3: CVSSLSGVGNQPQHF. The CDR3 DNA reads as TGTGTCAGCAGTTTATCTGGGGTCGGCAATCAGCCCCAGCATTTT.

The CDR3 here is CASLGRSKQDTEAFF. CDR3 bases: TGTGCCAGCCTTGGGCGTAGTAAACAGGACACTGAAGCTTTCTTT. This chain connects TRBV27 to TRBJ1-1; possible D gene TRBD1, 5 bases. The germline V gene has CDR1 MNHEY and CDR2 SMNVEV (reference sequence). This CDR3 has 15 amino acids. With 8 bases removed from V and 3 bases from J, the gap between germline ends came to 19 bases.

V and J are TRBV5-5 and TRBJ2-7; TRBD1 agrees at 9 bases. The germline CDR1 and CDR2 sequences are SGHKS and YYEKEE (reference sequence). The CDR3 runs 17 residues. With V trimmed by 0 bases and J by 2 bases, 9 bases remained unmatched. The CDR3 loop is CASSLAGGTGFTYEQYF. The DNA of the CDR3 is TGTGCCAGCAGCTTGGCCGGGGGGACAGGGTTTACCTACGAGCAGTACTTC.

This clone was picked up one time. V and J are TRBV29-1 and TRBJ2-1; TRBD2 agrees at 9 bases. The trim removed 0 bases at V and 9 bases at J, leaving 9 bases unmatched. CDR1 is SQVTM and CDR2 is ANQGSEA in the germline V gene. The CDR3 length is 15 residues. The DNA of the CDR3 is TGCAGCGTTGAAGAACGGACTAGCGAGTACGGTGAGCAGTTCTTC. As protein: CSVEERTSEYGEQFF.

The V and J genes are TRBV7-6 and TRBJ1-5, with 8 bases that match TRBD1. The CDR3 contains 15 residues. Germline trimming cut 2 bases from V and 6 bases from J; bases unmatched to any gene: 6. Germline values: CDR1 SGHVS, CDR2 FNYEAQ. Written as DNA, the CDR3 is TGTGCCAGCAGCTTACTCAGGGGGCCTGGTCAGCCCCAGCATTTT. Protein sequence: CASSLLRGPGQPQHF.

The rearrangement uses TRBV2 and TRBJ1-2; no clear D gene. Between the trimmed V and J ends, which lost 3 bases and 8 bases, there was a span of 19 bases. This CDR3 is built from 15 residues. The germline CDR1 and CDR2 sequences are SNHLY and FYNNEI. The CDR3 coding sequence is TGTGCCAGCAGTGATCGAGGACGGGTCGTGGTGGGCTACACCTTC. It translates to CASSDRGRVVVGYTF.

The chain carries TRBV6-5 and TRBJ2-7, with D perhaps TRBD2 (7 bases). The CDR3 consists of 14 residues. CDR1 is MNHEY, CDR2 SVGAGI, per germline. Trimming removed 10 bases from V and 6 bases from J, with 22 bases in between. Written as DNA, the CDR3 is TGTGCCACCGAGGGGGGGACGAGCTATCGCGAGCAGTACTTC. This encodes CATEGGTSYREQYF.

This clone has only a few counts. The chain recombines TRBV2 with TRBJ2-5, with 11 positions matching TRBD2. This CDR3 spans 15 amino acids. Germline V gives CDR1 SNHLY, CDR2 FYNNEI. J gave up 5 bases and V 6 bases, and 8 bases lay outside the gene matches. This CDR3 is CASRRLAGSSETQYF. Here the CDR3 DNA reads TGTGCCAGCAGAAGACTAGCGGGATCCTCCGAGACCCAGTACTTC.

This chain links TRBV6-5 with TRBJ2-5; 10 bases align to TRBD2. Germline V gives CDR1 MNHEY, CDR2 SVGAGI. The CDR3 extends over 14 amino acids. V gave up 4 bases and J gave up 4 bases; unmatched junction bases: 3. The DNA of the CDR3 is TGTGCCAGCAGTTTTCTAGCGGGAGCAGAGACCCAGTACTTC. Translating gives CASSFLAGAETQYF.

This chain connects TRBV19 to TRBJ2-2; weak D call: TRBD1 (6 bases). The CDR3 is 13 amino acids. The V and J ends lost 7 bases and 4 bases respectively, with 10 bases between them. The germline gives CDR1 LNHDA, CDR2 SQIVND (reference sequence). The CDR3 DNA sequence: TGTGCCAGTAAACAGGGACGCACCGGGGAGCTGTTTTTT. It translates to CASKQGRTGELFF.

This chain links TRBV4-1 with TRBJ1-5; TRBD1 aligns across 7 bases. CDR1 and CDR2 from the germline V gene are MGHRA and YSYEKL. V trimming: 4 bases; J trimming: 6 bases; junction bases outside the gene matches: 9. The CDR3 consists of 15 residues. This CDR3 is CASSPEAGGSQPQHF. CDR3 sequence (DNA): TGCGCCAGCAGCCCGGAGGCAGGGGGTAGTCAGCCCCAGCATTTT.